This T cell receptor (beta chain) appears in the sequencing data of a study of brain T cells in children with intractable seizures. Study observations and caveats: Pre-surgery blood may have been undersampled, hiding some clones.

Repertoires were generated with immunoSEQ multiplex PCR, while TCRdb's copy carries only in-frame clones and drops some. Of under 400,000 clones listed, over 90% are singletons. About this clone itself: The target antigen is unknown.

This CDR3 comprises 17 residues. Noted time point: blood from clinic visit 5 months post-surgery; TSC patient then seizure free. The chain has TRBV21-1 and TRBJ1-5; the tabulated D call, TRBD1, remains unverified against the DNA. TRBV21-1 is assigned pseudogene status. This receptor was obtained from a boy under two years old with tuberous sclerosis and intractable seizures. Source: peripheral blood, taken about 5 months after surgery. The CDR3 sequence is CASSKEDWGYSNQPQHF. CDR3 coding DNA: TGTGCCAGCAGCAAAGAGGATTGGGGCTATAGCAATCAGCCCCAGCATTTT.